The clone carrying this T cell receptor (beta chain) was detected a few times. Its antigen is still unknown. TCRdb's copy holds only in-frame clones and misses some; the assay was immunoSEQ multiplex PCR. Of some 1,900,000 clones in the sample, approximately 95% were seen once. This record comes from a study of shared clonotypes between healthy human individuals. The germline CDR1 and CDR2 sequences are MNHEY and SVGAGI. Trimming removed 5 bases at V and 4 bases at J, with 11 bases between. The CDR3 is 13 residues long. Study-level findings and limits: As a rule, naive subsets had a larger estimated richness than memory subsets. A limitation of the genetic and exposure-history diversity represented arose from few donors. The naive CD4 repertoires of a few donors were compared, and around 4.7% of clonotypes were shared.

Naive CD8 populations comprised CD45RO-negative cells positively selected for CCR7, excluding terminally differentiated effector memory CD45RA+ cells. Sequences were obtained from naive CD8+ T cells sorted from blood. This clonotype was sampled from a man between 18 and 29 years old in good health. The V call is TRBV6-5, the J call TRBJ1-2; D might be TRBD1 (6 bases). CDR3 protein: CASSDGTSYGYTF. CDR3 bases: TGTGCCAGCAGTGACGGGACAAGCTATGGCTACACCTTC.